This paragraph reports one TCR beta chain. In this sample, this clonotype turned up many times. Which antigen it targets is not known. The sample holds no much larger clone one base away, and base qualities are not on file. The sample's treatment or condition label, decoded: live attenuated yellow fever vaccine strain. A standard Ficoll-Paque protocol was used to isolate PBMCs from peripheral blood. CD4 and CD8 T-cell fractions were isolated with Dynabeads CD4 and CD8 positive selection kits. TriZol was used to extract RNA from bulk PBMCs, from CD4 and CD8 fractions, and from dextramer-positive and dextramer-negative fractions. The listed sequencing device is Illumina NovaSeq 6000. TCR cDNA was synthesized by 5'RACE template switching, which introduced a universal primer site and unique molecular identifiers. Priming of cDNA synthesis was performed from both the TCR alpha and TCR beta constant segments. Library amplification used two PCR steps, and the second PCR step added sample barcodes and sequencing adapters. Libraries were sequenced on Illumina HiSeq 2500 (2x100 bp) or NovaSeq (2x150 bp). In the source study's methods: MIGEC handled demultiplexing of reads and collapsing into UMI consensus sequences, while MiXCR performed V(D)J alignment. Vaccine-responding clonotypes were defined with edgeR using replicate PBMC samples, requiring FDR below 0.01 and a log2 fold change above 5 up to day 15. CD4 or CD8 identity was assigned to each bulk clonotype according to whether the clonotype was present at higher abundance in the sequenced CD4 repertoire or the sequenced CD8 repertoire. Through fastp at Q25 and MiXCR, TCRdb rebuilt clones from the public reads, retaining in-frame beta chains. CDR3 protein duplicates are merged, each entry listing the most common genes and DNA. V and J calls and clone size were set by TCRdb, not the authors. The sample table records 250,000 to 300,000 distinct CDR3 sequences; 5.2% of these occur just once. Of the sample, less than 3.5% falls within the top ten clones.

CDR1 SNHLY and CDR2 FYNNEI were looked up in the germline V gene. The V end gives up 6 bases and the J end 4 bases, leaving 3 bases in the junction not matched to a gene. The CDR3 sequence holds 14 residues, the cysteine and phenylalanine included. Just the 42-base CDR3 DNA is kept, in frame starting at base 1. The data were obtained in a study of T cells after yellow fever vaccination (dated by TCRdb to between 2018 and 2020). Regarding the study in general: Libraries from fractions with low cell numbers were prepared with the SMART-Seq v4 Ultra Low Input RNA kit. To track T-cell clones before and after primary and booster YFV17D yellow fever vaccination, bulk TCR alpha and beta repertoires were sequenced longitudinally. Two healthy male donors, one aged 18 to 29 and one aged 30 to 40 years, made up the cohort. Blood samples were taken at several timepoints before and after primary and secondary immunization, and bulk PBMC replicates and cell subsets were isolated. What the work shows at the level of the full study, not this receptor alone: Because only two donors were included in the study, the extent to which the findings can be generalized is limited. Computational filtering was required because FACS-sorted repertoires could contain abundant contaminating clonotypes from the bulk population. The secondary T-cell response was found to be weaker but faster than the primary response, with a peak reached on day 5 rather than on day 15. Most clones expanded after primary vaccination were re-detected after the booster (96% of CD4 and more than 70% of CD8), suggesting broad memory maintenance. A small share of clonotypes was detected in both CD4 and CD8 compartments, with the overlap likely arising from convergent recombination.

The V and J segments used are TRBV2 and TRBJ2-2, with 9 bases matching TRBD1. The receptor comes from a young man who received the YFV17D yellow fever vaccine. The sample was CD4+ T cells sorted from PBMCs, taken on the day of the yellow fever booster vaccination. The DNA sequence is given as TGTGCCAGCAGCGGACAGGGGACCACCGGGGAGCTGTTTTTT. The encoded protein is CASSGQGTTGELFF.